This entry is about one T cell receptor beta chain. The data derive from a study of shared T cell receptors in the human thymus. Generated by immunoSEQ multiplex PCR, the TCRdb table keeps only in-frame clones and is missing some. Here the sample spans roughly 710,000 clones, 80% to 90% being singletons. The CDR3 is 15 amino acids. V lost 1 base and J lost 8, with 12 bases in between. Germline V gene data show CDR1 as SGHDN and CDR2 as FVKESK. These data also featured in a second study, about human thymus T cells. From that report: The thymus was resected at corrective cardiac surgery. Highly overlapping thymic repertoires among unrelated individuals were reported in related research.

The origin of this receptor is a girl under two years old with a congenital heart defect. The gene calls are TRBV14 and TRBJ1-6; TRBD1 is a possible D gene (6 bases). Specimen: thymocytes. CDR3 protein: CASSQGGPEDSPLHF. The CDR3 region has the DNA TGTGCCAGCAGCCAAGGGGGGCCTGAGGATTCACCCCTCCACTTT.